The rows below give T cell receptor beta chains drawn from one sample of a study of graft-versus-host responses after intestinal transplantation. Profiling relied on immunoSEQ multiplex PCR, and the TCRdb table lists in-frame clones only, not all of them. The sample yields a few thousand clones, about three quarters seen once. This material consisted of ileum tissue, taken 18 days after transplant. The receptors come from a human patient who received an intestinal transplant, so some T cells may come from the graft donor. CDR3s include the opening cysteine and the closing phenylalanine or tryptophan. The D gene is left open where the match is weak. Size values are once, few and many counts, or a class for expanded clones, and some rows have none.

J: TRBJ2-5
V: TRBV7-6
size: .
D: .
CDR3: CASSQHSPGIGTQYF
DNA: TGTGCCAGCAGCCAACATTCCCCGGGCATTGGGACCCAGTACTTC

J: TRBJ2-7
V: TRBV10-3
size: .
D: .
CDR3: CAISDNSYEQYF
DNA: TGTGCCATCAGTGACAACTCCTACGAGCAGTACTTC

J: TRBJ1-5
V: TRBV25-1
size: .
D: .
CDR3: CASSDEYSNQPQHF
DNA: TGTGCCAGCAGTGACGAGTATAGCAATCAGCCCCAGCATTTT

J: TRBJ1-3
V: TRBV5-1
size: .
D: .
CDR3: CASSLGQAFSGNTIYF
DNA: TGCGCCAGCAGCTTGGGACAGGCGTTTAGTGGAAACACCATATATTTT

J: TRBJ2-1
V: TRBV5-1
size: few
D: TRBD1
CDR3: CASSFSGGNEQFF
DNA: TGCGCCAGCAGCTTTTCAGGGGGCAATGAGCAGTTCTTC

J: TRBJ1-2
V: TRBV5-1
size: .
D: .
CDR3: CASSLGQDYGYTF
DNA: TGCGCCAGCAGCTTGGGACAGGACTATGGCTACACCTTC

J: TRBJ1-1
V: TRBV25-1
size: .
D: TRBD1
CDR3: CASSAGGTEAFF
DNA: TGTGCCAGCAGTGCAGGGGGCACTGAAGCTTTCTTT

J: TRBJ1-1
V: TRBV25-1
size: .
D: .
CDR3: CASSAGQMNTEAFF
DNA: TGTGCCAGCAGTGCGGGACAAATGAACACTGAAGCTTTCTTT

J: TRBJ1-1
V: TRBV10-3
size: .
D: .
CDR3: CAIRGREGTEAFF
DNA: TGTGCCATCAGGGGGCGGGAAGGCACTGAAGCTTTCTTT

J: TRBJ2-3
V: TRBV25-1
size: .
D: .
CDR3: CASSVAGSTDTQYF
DNA: TGTGCCAGCAGTGTCGCGGGTAGCACAGATACGCAGTATTTT

J: TRBJ2-3
V: TRBV25-1
size: .
D: .
CDR3: CASSEWQGTDTQYF
DNA: TGTGCCAGCAGTGAATGGCAGGGCACAGATACGCAGTATTTT

J: TRBJ2-1
V: TRBV7-9
size: .
D: .
CDR3: CASSLGGRPYNEQFF
DNA: TGTGCCAGCAGCTTAGGTGGGAGACCCTACAATGAGCAGTTCTTC

J: TRBJ2-5
V: TRBV25-1
size: .
D: .
CDR3: CASSESTRPGAQETQYF
DNA: TGTGCCAGCAGTGAATCTACCCGGCCAGGGGCCCAAGAGACCCAGTACTTC

J: TRBJ2-3
V: TRBV25-1
size: once
D: TRBD2
CDR3: CASSDPGLAGVGTDTQYF
DNA: TGTGCCAGCAGCGACCCGGGACTAGCGGGGGTTGGGACAGATACGCAGTATTTT

J: TRBJ2-2
V: TRBV6-5
size: .
D: .
CDR3: CASSLGLTYTGELFF
DNA: TGTGCCAGCAGTTTAGGGTTAACCTACACCGGGGAGCTGTTTTTT

J: TRBJ2-5
V: TRBV25-1
size: few
D: TRBD1
CDR3: CASIIRTGNRETQYF
DNA: TGTGCCAGCATAATAAGGACAGGGAACCGAGAGACCCAGTACTTC

J: TRBJ1-1
V: TRBV25-1
size: .
D: TRBD1
CDR3: CASSESGQGAFF
DNA: TGTGCCAGCAGTGAATCCGGACAGGGAGCTTTCTTT

J: TRBJ2-1
V: TRBV5-1
size: .
D: TRBD2
CDR3: CASSLSGGYNEQFF
DNA: TGCGCCAGCAGCTTGAGCGGGGGCTACAATGAGCAGTTCTTC

J: TRBJ1-5
V: TRBV6-5
size: .
D: TRBD1
CDR3: CASSQDRDQPQHF
DNA: TGTGCCAGCAGTCAAGACAGGGATCAGCCCCAGCATTTT

J: TRBJ2-2
V: TRBV2
size: .
D: TRBD2
CDR3: CASRTGTSGGNTGELFF
DNA: TGTGCCAGCAGAACCGGGACTAGCGGGGGGAACACCGGGGAGCTGTTTTTT

J: TRBJ2-3
V: TRBV18
size: .
D: TRBD2
CDR3: CASSRRLAGGTSTDTQYF
DNA: TGTGCCAGCTCGCGACGACTAGCGGGGGGGACTAGCACAGATACGCAGTATTTT

J: TRBJ2-1
V: TRBV11-2
size: .
D: .
CDR3: CASSLAGVAYNEQFF
DNA: TGTGCCAGCAGCTTAGCGGGAGTGGCCTACAATGAGCAGTTCTTC

J: TRBJ2-3
V: TRBV5-1
size: few
D: .
CDR3: CASSPGWTDTQYF
DNA: TGCGCCAGCAGCCCAGGGTGGACAGATACGCAGTATTTT

J: TRBJ2-7
V: TRBV27
size: .
D: .
CDR3: CASTPGAPYEQYF
DNA: TGTGCCAGCACCCCAGGGGCCCCCTACGAGCAGTACTTC

J: TRBJ2-5
V: TRBV7-9
size: .
D: .
CDR3: CASTKGPKETQYF
DNA: TGTGCCAGCACCAAGGGACCTAAAGAGACCCAGTACTTC

J: TRBJ1-1
V: TRBV12-5
size: .
D: TRBD1
CDR3: CASGIARGPAEAFF
DNA: TGTGCTAGTGGTATCGCCAGGGGGCCTGCTGAAGCTTTCTTT

J: TRBJ1-4
V: TRBV5-1
size: .
D: .
CDR3: CASSLGRWEKLFF
DNA: TGCGCCAGCAGCTTGGGACGTTGGGAAAAACTGTTTTTT

J: TRBJ1-3
V: TRBV6-5
size: .
D: .
CDR3: CASSYRGSGNTIYF
DNA: TGTGCCAGCAGTTACAGGGGCTCTGGAAACACCATATATTTT

J: TRBJ1-2
V: TRBV19
size: .
D: TRBD1
CDR3: CASSTPTGLYGYTF
DNA: TGTGCCAGTAGTACCCCGACAGGGCTCTATGGCTACACCTTC

J: TRBJ2-1
V: TRBV9
size: .
D: TRBD1
CDR3: CASSVGQGMNREQFF
DNA: TGTGCCAGCAGCGTAGGACAGGGTATGAACCGTGAGCAGTTCTTC

J: TRBJ1-2
V: TRBV10-3
size: few
D: .
CDR3: CAISETNYGYTF
DNA: TGTGCCATCAGTGAGACAAACTATGGCTACACCTTC

J: TRBJ2-2
V: TRBV29-1
size: .
D: TRBD2
CDR3: CSVGAGETGELFF
DNA: TGCAGCGTGGGAGCGGGAGAAACCGGGGAGCTGTTTTTT

J: TRBJ2-1
V: TRBV5-5
size: .
D: .
CDR3: CASSLGAYNEQFF
DNA: TGTGCCAGCAGCTTGGGAGCCTACAATGAGCAGTTCTTC

J: TRBJ2-3
V: TRBV7-9
size: .
D: TRBD2
CDR3: CASSQVATGTSGILDTQYF
DNA: TGTGCCAGCAGTCAGGTGGCTACTGGAACTAGCGGTATCTTAGATACGCAGTATTTT

J: TRBJ2-3
V: TRBV19
size: .
D: .
CDR3: CASSSQGIDTQYF
DNA: TGTGCCAGTAGTTCGCAGGGGATAGATACGCAGTATTTT

J: TRBJ2-7
V: TRBV25-1
size: .
D: TRBD2
CDR3: CASSAPLAGDSYEQYF
DNA: TGTGCCAGCAGTGCCCCTCTAGCGGGAGACTCCTACGAGCAGTACTTC

J: TRBJ2-7
V: TRBV9
size: .
D: .
CDR3: CASSPSSSYEQYF
DNA: TGTGCCAGCAGCCCTTCGAGCTCCTACGAGCAGTACTTC

J: TRBJ2-5
V: TRBV7-9
size: .
D: .
CDR3: CASSLQETQYF
DNA: TGTGCCAGCAGCTTACAAGAGACCCAGTACTTC

J: TRBJ1-2
V: TRBV5-1
size: .
D: .
CDR3: CASSLDGELNYGYTF
DNA: TGCGCCAGCAGCTTGGATGGGGAGCTTAACTATGGCTACACCTTC

J: TRBJ2-3
V: TRBV4-3
size: .
D: TRBD2
CDR3: CASSQAGGPTDTQYF
DNA: TGCGCCAGCAGCCAAGCGGGGGGGCCGACAGATACGCAGTATTTT